The 19 T cell receptor beta chains listed next were all sequenced from one sample in a study of Tregs in tolerant kidney transplant recipients. Method: immunoSEQ multiplex PCR; TCRdb's copy keeps in-frame clones and lacks some. The sample carries 15,000 to 19,000 clones, 90% to 95% recorded once. Sequenced material: CD8+ T cells from blood. These receptors were obtained from a human donor in good health.

The rearrangement joins TRBV5-1 to TRBJ2-7; weak D call: TRBD1 (6 bases). This CDR3 comprises 13 residues. Germline values: CDR1 SGHRS, CDR2 YFSETQ. V was pared by 3 bases and J by 4 bases, with 11 bases between. The CDR3 sequence is CASSWQQGYEQYF. CDR3 nucleotide sequence: TGCGCCAGCAGCTGGCAACAGGGATACGAGCAGTACTTC.

The genes are TRBV7-2 and TRBJ2-3; maybe TRBD1 (6 bases). Germline V lookup: CDR1 SGHTA, CDR2 FQGNSA. V lost 0 bases to trimming and J lost 5 bases, with 9 bases between them. This CDR3 contains 14 residues. CDR3 loop: CASSLAGRGDTQYF. CDR3 DNA sequence: TGTGCCAGCAGCTTAGCGGGCAGGGGAGATACGCAGTATTTT.

V is TRBV29-1 and J is TRBJ2-7; D is perhaps TRBD1 or TRBD2 (5 bases each). The CDR3 length is 13 residues. Germline CDR1 SQVTM, CDR2 ANQGSEA. Trimming removed 6 bases from V and 3 bases from J, with 15 bases in between. Here the CDR3 DNA reads TGCAGCGTAACCCCACTAGACAGCTACGAGCAGTACTTC. Protein: CSVTPLDSYEQYF.

The V gene is TRBV7-9, the J gene TRBJ2-3, with D unclear. The V gene lost 5 bases and the J gene lost 0 bases, with 15 bases spanning the gap. Germline V lookup: CDR1 SEHNR, CDR2 FQNEAQ (reference sequence). This CDR3 has 16 residues. The CDR3 reads CASSQAGDTSTDTQYF. The CDR3 nucleotides read TGTGCCAGCAGCCAGGCTGGGGATACTAGCACAGATACGCAGTATTTT.

The chain couples TRBV6-4 to TRBJ2-5; 9 bases map to TRBD2. Germline CDR1 is MRHNA and CDR2 is SNTAGT. V shed 4 bases, J shed 2 bases, and the junction held 8 bases outside the gene matches. CDR3 length: 16 amino acids. CDR3: CASSVLTSGYQETQYF. The CDR3 bases are TGTGCCAGCAGTGTCCTAACTAGCGGGTATCAAGAGACCCAGTACTTC.

This chain joins TRBV6-1 and TRBJ1-2; possibly TRBD1 for D (6 bases). The germline V gene has CDR1 MNHNS and CDR2 SASEGT. Trimming left V 1 base short and J 4 bases short, with 19 bases between. The CDR3 sequence is 17 residues long. The CDR3 region is CASSEGGTGRNLYGYTF. In nucleotides, the CDR3 is TGTGCCAGCAGTGAAGGGGGCACAGGGCGGAACCTCTATGGCTACACCTTC.

This chain connects TRBV6-1 to TRBJ2-7; D may be TRBD1 or TRBD2 (5 bases each). This CDR3 is built from 11 residues. The V and J ends lost 6 bases and 4 bases respectively, with 7 bases between them. Germline CDR1 MNHNS, CDR2 SASEGT. CDR3 nucleotides: TGTGCCAGCAGAGAGGGGTACGAGCAGTACTTC. Its translation is CASREGYEQYF.

There are a few counts of this clone. The rearrangement uses TRBV4-3 and TRBJ1-3; TRBD1 matches 9 bases. This CDR3 comprises 16 residues. CDR1 and CDR2 from the germline V gene are LGHNA and YSLEER. Losses at the gene ends were 3 bases for V and 1 base for J; bases not matched to a gene: 4. CDR3 sequence reads: CASSQIGQGSGNTIYF. For the CDR3, the DNA is TGCGCCAGCAGCCAGATAGGACAGGGGTCTGGAAACACCATATATTTT.

The J gene is TRBJ2-3, the V gene TRBV15, with D tentatively TRBD1 (6 bases). Trimming shortened V by 5 bases and J by 6 bases, and 12 bases separated the two germline ends. This CDR3 is built from 13 residues. The germline V gene has CDR1 LNHNV and CDR2 YYDKDF (reference sequence). The CDR3 sequence is CATSSTRGDTQYF. The DNA of the CDR3 is TGTGCCACCAGCTCAACCAGGGGCGATACGCAGTATTTT.

The gene calls are TRBV7-2 and TRBJ1-1; D might be TRBD1 (5 bases). Trimming cost V 1 base and J 4 bases, with 13 bases left between them. This CDR3 spans 15 amino acids. In germline, CDR1 is SGHTA, CDR2 FQGNSA. The CDR3 here is CASSLGRGRSTEAFF. CDR3 in DNA: TGTGCCAGCAGCTTAGGGAGGGGCAGGAGCACTGAAGCTTTCTTT.

The rearrangement uses TRBV7-2 and TRBJ1-2; no firm D call. This CDR3 has 15 residues. Between the trimmed V and J ends, which lost 0 bases and 8 bases, there was a span of 16 bases. CDR1 is SGHTA, CDR2 FQGNSA, per germline. The DNA of the CDR3 is TGTGCCAGCAGCTTAGCGTTTCCGGGGTGGTACGGCTACACCTTC. This encodes CASSLAFPGWYGYTF.

In its sample, this clone was seen a few times. The rearrangement links TRBV7-2 to TRBJ1-2, with D possibly TRBD1 on 5 matching bases. The CDR3 covers 16 residues. V lost 5 bases to trimming and J lost 3 bases, with 19 bases between them. The germline V gene has CDR1 SGHTA and CDR2 FQGNSA. Here the CDR3 reads CASSAETGIHYYGYTF. CDR3 DNA sequence: TGTGCCAGCAGCGCAGAAACAGGAATTCACTACTATGGCTACACCTTC.

The gene calls are TRBV7-3 and TRBJ2-1; TRBD1 might be the D (5 bases). This CDR3 region has 16 residues. From germline, CDR1 is SGHTA and CDR2 FQGTGA. Trimming stripped 5 bases from V and 5 bases from J, with 19 bases between. CDR3 region: CASSGAPTGPNNEQFF. Here the CDR3 DNA reads TGTGCCAGCAGCGGGGCTCCCACTGGCCCAAACAATGAGCAGTTCTTC.

The chain recombines TRBV15 with TRBJ1-4; weak D call: TRBD1 (5 bases). Deletions cut 7 bases from V and 7 bases from J, with 13 bases between. CDR3 length equals 13 residues. Germline loops: CDR1 LNHNV, CDR2 YYDKDF (reference sequence). Written as DNA, the CDR3 is TGTGCCACCAAACATGGGGACCTTGAAAAACTGTTTTTT. Translation: CATKHGDLEKLFF.

J is TRBJ2-1 and V is TRBV19, with D unresolved. The germline V gene encodes CDR1 LNHDA and CDR2 SQIVND (reference sequence). The length of the CDR3 is 13 residues. The V end lost 3 bases, the J end lost 7 bases, and 10 bases lay between the germline ends. The CDR3 loop is CASSMLLGNEQFF. CDR3 DNA: TGTGCCAGTAGTATGCTTCTCGGGAATGAGCAGTTCTTC. The whole variable domain, remainder taken from reference TRBV19 and TRBJ2-1, is DGGITQSPKYLFRKEGQNVTLSCEQNLNHDAMYWYRQDPGQGLRLIYYSQIVNDFQKGDIAEGYSVSREKKESFPLTVTSAQKNPTAFYLCASSMLLGNEQFFGPGTRLTVL.

This chain uses TRBV18 with TRBJ2-7, with D possibly being TRBD2 (6 bases). Germline CDR1 reads KGHSH; CDR2 reads LQKENI. V lost 0 bases to trimming and J lost 0 bases, with 12 bases between them. The CDR3 spans 16 residues. CDR3 sequence: CASSPPGLLNSYEQYF. DNA of the CDR3: TGTGCCAGCTCACCACCGGGACTCCTAAACTCCTACGAGCAGTACTTC.

Only one count was recorded for this clone. The V gene is TRBV9, the J gene TRBJ2-2; D remains ambiguous. In germline, CDR1 is SGDLS, CDR2 YYNGEE. The CDR3 runs 14 residues. V was shortened by 8 bases and J by 3 bases, with 14 bases between the two germline ends. The CDR3 protein is CASTGVRDTGELFF. CDR3 bases: TGTGCCAGTACCGGAGTCCGGGACACCGGGGAGCTGTTTTTT.

V and J are TRBV4-2 and TRBJ2-7, with 8 bases aligning to TRBD1. The CDR3 has 16 residues. The germline CDR1 and CDR2 sequences are LGHNA and YNFKEQ. Trimming cost V 4 bases and J 1 base; bases outside gene matches: 9. In nucleotides, the CDR3 is TGTGCCAGCAGCCCCAGCCGGGACAGGTCTTCCTACGAGCAGTACTTC. Amino acids: CASSPSRDRSSYEQYF.

The rearrangement joins TRBV2 to TRBJ1-3; D not certain. Germline V gene lookup returns CDR1 SNHLY and CDR2 FYNNEI. This CDR3 has 16 residues. Trimming pared 2 bases from V and 4 bases from J, leaving 15 bases between. CDR3 DNA sequence: TGTGCCAGCAGTGAAATGAAGGGAACGTACGGAAACACCATATATTTT. Its protein product is CASSEMKGTYGNTIYF.